This T cell receptor (beta chain) is from a study of CD8+CD57+ T cells in acquired aplastic anemia. Study overall: Sorted cells (CD4+ and CD8+) yielded DNA amounts that averaged 3.2 ug.

General observations from the study: The number of CD8+ CDR3 sequences shared by patients and controls was around 30.

Individuals selected for sequencing had exhibited CD8+CD57+ cell expansion on flow cytometry. The cohort consisted entirely of patients having severe acquired aplastic anemia. Blood was sampled before the patients had received any therapy. On this clonotype itself: Its cognate antigen is unknown.

Both TCR beta VDJ combination and CDR3 sequence profiling were carried out. Genomic DNA was the template for this profiling. TCRdb analysed the reads with MiXCR anew, one entry per CDR3 protein. This table has around 170,000 distinct CDR3 sequences, more than 45% appearing once. Sequenced sample: sorted CD4+, CD8+, or CD8+CD57+ T cells (not recorded which) from PBMCs. The source is a human donor with aplastic anemia.

CDR3 loop: CASSPDAGLTYNEQFF. CDR3 coding DNA: TGCGCCAGCAGCCCGGACGCGGGACTAACCTACAATGAGCAGTTCTTC. The chain links TRBV5-1 to TRBJ2-1; 7 bases line up with TRBD2. After removal of 4 bases from V and 2 bases from J, the junction contained 9 bases not matched to a gene. The CDR3 is made up of 16 amino acids. Per germline, CDR1 SGHRS and CDR2 YFSETQ.